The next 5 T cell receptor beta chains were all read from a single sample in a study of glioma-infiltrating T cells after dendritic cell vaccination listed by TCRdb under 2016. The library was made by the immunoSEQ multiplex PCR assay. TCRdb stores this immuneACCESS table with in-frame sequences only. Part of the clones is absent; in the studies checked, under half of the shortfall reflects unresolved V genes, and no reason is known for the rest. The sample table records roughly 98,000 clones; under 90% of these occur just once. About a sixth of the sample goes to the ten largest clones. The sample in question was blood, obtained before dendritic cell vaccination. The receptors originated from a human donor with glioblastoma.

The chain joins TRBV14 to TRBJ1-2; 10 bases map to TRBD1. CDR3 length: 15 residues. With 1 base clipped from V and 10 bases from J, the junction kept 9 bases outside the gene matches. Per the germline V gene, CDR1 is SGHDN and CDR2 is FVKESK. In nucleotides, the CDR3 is TGTGCCAGCAGCCAAGCTGGGGGGACAGGGGAGTCCTACACCTTC. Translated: CASSQAGGTGESYTF.

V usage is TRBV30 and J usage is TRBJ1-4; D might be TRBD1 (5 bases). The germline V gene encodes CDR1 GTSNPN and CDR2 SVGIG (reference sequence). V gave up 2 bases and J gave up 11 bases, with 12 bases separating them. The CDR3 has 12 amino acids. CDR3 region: CAWSWGDGKLFF. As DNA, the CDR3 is TGTGCCTGGAGTTGGGGGGATGGGAAACTGTTTTTT.

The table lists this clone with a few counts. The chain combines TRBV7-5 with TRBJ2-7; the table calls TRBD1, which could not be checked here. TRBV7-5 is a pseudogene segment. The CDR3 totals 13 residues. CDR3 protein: CVRSDRESHEQYF. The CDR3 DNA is TGTGTCAGAAGCGACAGGGAATCCCACGAGCAGTACTTC.

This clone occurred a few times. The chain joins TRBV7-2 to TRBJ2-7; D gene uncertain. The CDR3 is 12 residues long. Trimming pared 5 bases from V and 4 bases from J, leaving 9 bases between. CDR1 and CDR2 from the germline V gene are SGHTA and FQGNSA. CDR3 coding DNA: TGTGCCAGCAGCCTTTATCGGTACGAGCAGTACTTC. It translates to CASSLYRYEQYF.

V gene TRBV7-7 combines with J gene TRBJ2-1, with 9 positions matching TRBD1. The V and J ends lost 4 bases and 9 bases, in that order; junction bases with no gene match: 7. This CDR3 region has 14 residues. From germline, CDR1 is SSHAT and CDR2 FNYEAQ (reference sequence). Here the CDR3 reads CASSYGGDRAEQFF. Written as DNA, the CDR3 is TGTGCCAGCAGCTATGGGGGGGACAGGGCTGAGCAGTTCTTC. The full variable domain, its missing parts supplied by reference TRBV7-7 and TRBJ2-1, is GAGVSQSPRYKVTKRGQDVTLRCDPISSHATLYWYQQALGQGPEFLTYFNYEAQPDKSGLPSDRFSAERPEGSISTLTIQRTEQRDSAMYRCASSYGGDRAEQFFGPGTRLTVL.